Listed below are T cell receptor beta chains from one sample, sequenced in a study of CD8 T cells in Susac syndrome. MiXCR was run by TCRdb on the immunoSEQ multiplex PCR reads, yielding one entry per CDR3 protein. The sample has over 100,000 distinct CDR3 sequences, approximately 96% seen once. The sequenced sample was CD4+ T cells from PBMCs. The origin of the receptors is a human donor in good health. Each CDR3 is given with its conserved first and last residue. The order of the fields is D gene, V gene, J gene, clone size, CDR3 DNA, CDR3 protein. A D gene is named only where the DNA matches it firmly. Where a row states a size, it is once, few, many or the class of an expanded clone; other rows omit it.

>-|TRBV3-1|TRBJ2-7|once
TGTGCCAGCAGTCTTAAGACACGCGAGCAGTACTTC
CASSLKTREQYF
>-|TRBV7-2|TRBJ2-2|-
TGTGCCAGCAGCCCGAGGGGGGGGGCCGGTCGGACCGGGGAGCTGTTTTTT
CASSPRGGAGRTGELFF
>-|TRBV7-2|TRBJ2-3|once
TGTGCCAGCAGCTTAGCGCTTAGGGGGGGAGATACGCAGTATTTT
CASSLALRGGDTQYF
>-|TRBV19|TRBJ2-4|-
TGTGCCAGTAGTATACAGGGGGGCAAAAACATTCAGTACTTC
CASSIQGGKNIQYF
>-|TRBV6-2/TRBV6-3|TRBJ1-5|-
TGTGCCAGCAGGGACACAGGGAGGCGCAATCAGCCCCAGCATTTT
CASRDTGRRNQPQHF
>TRBD2|TRBV3-1|TRBJ2-7|-
TGTGCCAGCAGGCTGACTAGCGGGGGCCTATACGAGCAGTACTTC
CASRLTSGGLYEQYF
>-|TRBV6-2/TRBV6-3|TRBJ2-2|-
TGTGCCAGCAGTTTATCGGGAGAATCCGGGGAGCTGTTTTTT
CASSLSGESGELFF
>-|TRBV19|TRBJ2-7|-
TGTGCCAGTGAGAGGAAGAGTTTCAAAGGCTACGAGCAGTACTTC
CASERKSFKGYEQYF
>-|TRBV9|TRBJ1-2|-
TGTGCCACGAGCTATGGCTACACCTTC
CATSYGYTF
>TRBD2|TRBV20-1|TRBJ2-7|-
TGCAGTGCTAGAGAGGGACTAGCGGGAGGGCCTTTCGAGCAGTACTTC
CSAREGLAGGPFEQYF
>-|TRBV11-3|TRBJ2-5|-
TGTGCCAGCTCTCGGCAGAACCAAGAGACCCAGTACTTC
CASSRQNQETQYF
>-|TRBV2|TRBJ2-5|-
TGTGCCAGCAGGGGTATTCAAGAGACCCAGTACTTC
CASRGIQETQYF
>TRBD1|TRBV5-6|TRBJ1-3|-
TGTGCCAGCAGGGACAGGGGCACTGGAAACACCATATATTTT
CASRDRGTGNTIYF
>TRBD1|TRBV3-1|TRBJ2-3|-
TGTGCCAGCAGCCACCTCTGGACAGGGAAGGGTAACGGCACAGATACGCAGTATTTT
CASSHLWTGKGNGTDTQYF
>TRBD2|TRBV7-8|TRBJ2-7|once
TGTGCCAGCAGCTTAGCAGGGACTAGCGTTCCCTACGAGCAGTACTTC
CASSLAGTSVPYEQYF
>TRBD1|TRBV28|TRBJ2-5|-
TGTGCCAGCCTTAGACAGGGGGTAGAGACCCAGTACTTC
CASLRQGVETQYF
>-|TRBV7-2|TRBJ2-5|once
TGTGCCAGCAGCTTAGCGAGGCGTCGGGAGACCCAGTACTTC
CASSLARRRETQYF
>-|TRBV13|TRBJ2-5|-
TGTGCCAGCAGCTTGGTAGGCGAAGAGACCCAGTACTTC
CASSLVGEETQYF
>-|TRBV20-1|TRBJ1-2|-
TGCAGTGCTAGCCCTAGTAATACAGTTTACTATGGCTACACCTTC
CSASPSNTVYYGYTF
>-|TRBV5-1|TRBJ1-3|-
TGCGCCAGCAGCTTGGCCCCAGGGACTGGAAACACCATATATTTT
CASSLAPGTGNTIYF
>TRBD1|TRBV4-3|TRBJ2-5|-
TGCGCCAGCAGCCAAGAGTCAGGGGGCGCCCAGTACTTC
CASSQESGGAQYF
>-|TRBV20-1|TRBJ1-6|-
TGCAGTGCTAGCCCAACAGGAAACTATAATTCACCCCTCCACTTT
CSASPTGNYNSPLHF
>-|TRBV5-6|TRBJ1-5|once
TGTGCCAGCAAGTCCTATAAGGTTCTCGGGCAGCCCCAGCATTTT
CASKSYKVLGQPQHF
>-|TRBV9|TRBJ1-4|-
TGTGCCAGCAGCGTAGGATGGAGAACAACTAATGAAAAACTGTTTTTT
CASSVGWRTTNEKLFF
>TRBD2|TRBV5-6|TRBJ2-1|-
TGTGCCAGCAGCTCTGGACTAGTCGGGAGTGAGCAGTTCTTC
CASSSGLVGSEQFF
>-|TRBV7-9|TRBJ2-5|-
TGTGCCAGCAGCTTATATTCGAACGAAAAAGAGACCCAGTACTTC
CASSLYSNEKETQYF
>-|TRBV2|TRBJ1-2|-
TGTGCCAGCGCAGGGGACAACTATGGCTACACCTTC
CASAGDNYGYTF
>TRBD1|TRBV12-3/TRBV12-4|TRBJ1-4|-
TGTGCCAGCAGGAAGGGACAGGGTTATGAAAAACTGTTTTTT
CASRKGQGYEKLFF
>TRBD1|TRBV28|TRBJ1-2|-
TGTGCCAGCAGTCTCGACGCAGGGGGCTATGGCTACACCTTC
CASSLDAGGYGYTF
>-|TRBV4-2|TRBJ2-1|-
TGTGCCAGCAGCCAAGTACGCAATGAGCAGTTCTTC
CASSQVRNEQFF
>TRBD1|TRBV27|TRBJ2-5|-
TGTGCCAGCAGTTTACGTTACAGGGGGCAAGAGACCCAGTACTTC
CASSLRYRGQETQYF
>-|TRBV19|TRBJ1-4|-
TGTGCCAGTATTCCAACTTCACGACGGTTACCTGAAAAACTGTTTTTT
CASIPTSRRLPEKLFF
>-|TRBV20-1|TRBJ2-7|-
TGCAGTGCTAGAGATCGGACCACAGGGAACTACGAGCAGTACTTC
CSARDRTTGNYEQYF